This paragraph reports one T cell receptor beta chain. What it binds is not known. One entry per CDR3 protein results from TCRdb running MiXCR on the reads. Among some 800,000 distinct CDR3 sequences listed, about 31% were seen once. This entry belongs to a study of T cell repertoires in cytomegalovirus infection. Overall study: CMV epitopes in the study were HLA-C-restricted (recently identified) and HLA-B-restricted (well studied).

The CDR3 is 16 residues long. V was shortened by 1 base and J by 4 bases, with 17 bases between the two germline ends. In germline, CDR1 is SGHRS, CDR2 YFSETQ. The starting material was cultured CD8+ T cells from PBMCs, obtained from culture after CMV antigen stimulation. The clonotype originates from a human donor in good health (CMV status not recorded). Some clones in this sample may be carry-over from other donors' samples. V is TRBV5-1 and J is TRBJ1-1; D is undetermined. DNA of the CDR3: TGCGCCAGCAGCTTGTTTCGCGACTACGGAGTCACTGAAGCTTTCTTT. This translates into CASSLFRDYGVTEAFF.